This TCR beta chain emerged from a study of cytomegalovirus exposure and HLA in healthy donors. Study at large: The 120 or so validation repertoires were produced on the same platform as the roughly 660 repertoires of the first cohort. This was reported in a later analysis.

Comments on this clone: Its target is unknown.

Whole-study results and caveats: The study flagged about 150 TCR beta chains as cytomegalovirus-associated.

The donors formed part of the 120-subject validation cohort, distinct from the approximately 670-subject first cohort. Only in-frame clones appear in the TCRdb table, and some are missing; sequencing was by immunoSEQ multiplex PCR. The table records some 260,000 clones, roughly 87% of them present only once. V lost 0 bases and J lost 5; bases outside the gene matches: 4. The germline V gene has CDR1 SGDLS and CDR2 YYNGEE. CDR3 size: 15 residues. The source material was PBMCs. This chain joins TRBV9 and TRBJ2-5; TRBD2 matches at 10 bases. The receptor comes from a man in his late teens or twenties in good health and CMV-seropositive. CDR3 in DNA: TGTGCCAGCAGCGTAGCTAGCGGGAGAAGGGAGACCCAGTACTTC. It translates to CASSVASGRRETQYF.